These 7 T cell receptor beta chains came from one sample sequenced in a study of cytomegalovirus exposure and HLA in healthy donors (dated 2017 in TCRdb). Libraries were made using the immunoSEQ multiplex PCR assay. A mixture of 60 forward primers for TCR Vbeta segments and 13 reverse primers for TCR Jbeta segments was used in the multiplex PCR. Imported from immuneACCESS, the table was reduced by TCRdb to in-frame sequences with V and J called. These copies leave out some clones; in studies compared against another copy, an unresolved V gene accounts for under half, and the cause of the remainder is not known. The sample yields about 130,000 clones; 79% were counted once. The ten largest clonotypes hold around 6.3% of the sample. The material sequenced was PBMCs. These TCRs come from a middle-aged man in good health and CMV-seropositive.

The V and J genes are TRBV6-1 and TRBJ2-7; maybe TRBD1 (6 bases). There are 15 residues in the CDR3. The germline gives CDR1 MNHNS, CDR2 SASEGT. Trimming took 5 bases from V and 7 from J, leaving 21 bases between them. The CDR3 DNA is TGTGCCAGCAGTATAGGACAGACACCCTCCTGGGAGCAGTACTTC. It is translated as CASSIGQTPSWEQYF.

J is TRBJ2-1 and V is TRBV7-9; 7 bases align to TRBD2. The CDR3 spans 13 residues. V dropped 4 bases and J dropped 7; count of bases not matched to a gene: 4. Looked up from germline, CDR1 is SEHNR and CDR2 is FQNEAQ (reference sequence). The CDR3 DNA is TGTGCCAGCAGCTATAGCGGGTGGAATGAGCAGTTCTTC. Protein: CASSYSGWNEQFF.

The chain couples TRBV12-1 to TRBJ2-1; TRBD2 is the table's D call, not checked against the DNA. TRBV12-1 is a listed pseudogene. The CDR3 extends over 17 amino acids. CDR3 nucleotide sequence: TGTGCCAGCAGCCCCCCCGAGCATGTAAGCTCCTACAATGAGCAGTTCTTC. Protein sequence: CASSPPEHVSSYNEQFF.

CDR3 sequence: CASSLQGQETQYF. CDR3 sequence (DNA): TGTGCCAGCAGTCTACAGGGGCAAGAGACCCAGTACTTC. The chain employs TRBV27 and TRBJ2-5; TRBD1 matches at 7 bases. V was clipped by 5 bases and J by 2 bases; unmatched bases: 2. This CDR3 region has 13 residues. Germline V gene lookup returns CDR1 MNHEY and CDR2 SMNVEV (reference sequence).

This clone was counted a few times. The rearrangement joins TRBV6-5 to TRBJ2-7, with a weak D call TRBD1 (6 bases). This CDR3 has 15 residues. In germline, CDR1 is MNHEY, CDR2 SVGAGI. Trimming removed 2 bases at V and 1 base at J, with 12 bases between. CDR3 DNA: TGTGCCAGCAGTTACGCCCGGGACACTTCCTACGAGCAGTACTTC. This sequence encodes CASSYARDTSYEQYF.

The chain uses TRBV28 and TRBJ1-4; 7 nucleotides align to TRBD1. V shed 2 bases, J shed 4 bases, and the junction held 1 base outside the gene matches. CDR3 length equals 14 residues. CDR1 is MDHEN, CDR2 SYDVKM, per germline. The CDR3 protein is CASSLGTDNEKLFF. The CDR3 region has the DNA TGTGCCAGCAGTTTAGGGACAGATAATGAAAAACTGTTTTTT.

The chain recombines TRBV9 with TRBJ1-1, with 8 bases fitting TRBD1. J gave up 6 bases and V 4 bases, and 8 bases lay outside the gene matches. CDR1 is SGDLS, CDR2 YYNGEE, per germline. CDR3 length: 14 amino acids. In DNA, the CDR3 is TGTGCCAGCAGCTCACAGGGGGGCAGGGCTGAAGCTTTCTTT. Translating gives CASSSQGGRAEAFF.